This TCR beta chain comes out of a study of cytomegalovirus exposure and HLA in healthy donors. As for this clone: Its antigen is currently unknown.

Study-wide results and limits: Researchers counted around 180 TCR beta chains as cytomegalovirus-associated. In vitro, a few CMV-associated chains proved specific for CMV antigens.

TCRdb keeps only in-frame clones here, not all; method: immunoSEQ multiplex PCR. In the table there are fewer than 130,000 clones, around nine tenths of which are singletons. With V trimmed by 8 bases and J by 6 bases, 8 bases remained unmatched. Germline V gene data show CDR1 as MNHNS and CDR2 as SASEGT. The CDR3 spans 13 residues. The study drew the donors from its approximately 120-subject validation cohort, separate from the roughly 700-subject first cohort. The sequence was obtained from a woman between 25 and 40 years old in good health and CMV-seropositive. The specimen sequenced was PBMCs. The chain has TRBV6-1 and TRBJ2-7; 9 bases map to TRBD2. As DNA, the CDR3 is TGTGCCAGCCTCCGGCGGGGGGGCGGCGAGCAGTACTTC. Its translation: CASLRRGGGEQYF.